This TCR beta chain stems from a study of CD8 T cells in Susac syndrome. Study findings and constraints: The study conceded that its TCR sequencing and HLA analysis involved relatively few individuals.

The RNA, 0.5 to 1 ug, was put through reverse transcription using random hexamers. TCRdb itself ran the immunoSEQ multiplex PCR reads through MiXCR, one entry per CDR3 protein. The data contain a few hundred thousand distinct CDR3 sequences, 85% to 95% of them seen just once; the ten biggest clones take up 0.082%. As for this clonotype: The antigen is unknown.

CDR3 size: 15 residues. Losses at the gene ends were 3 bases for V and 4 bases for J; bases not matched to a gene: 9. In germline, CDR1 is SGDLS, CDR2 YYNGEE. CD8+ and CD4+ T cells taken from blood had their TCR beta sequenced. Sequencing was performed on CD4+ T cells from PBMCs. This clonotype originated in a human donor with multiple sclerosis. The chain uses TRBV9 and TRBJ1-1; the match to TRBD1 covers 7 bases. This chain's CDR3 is CASSAQAGTATEAFF. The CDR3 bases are TGTGCCAGCAGCGCCCAGGCCGGGACAGCCACTGAAGCTTTCTTT.